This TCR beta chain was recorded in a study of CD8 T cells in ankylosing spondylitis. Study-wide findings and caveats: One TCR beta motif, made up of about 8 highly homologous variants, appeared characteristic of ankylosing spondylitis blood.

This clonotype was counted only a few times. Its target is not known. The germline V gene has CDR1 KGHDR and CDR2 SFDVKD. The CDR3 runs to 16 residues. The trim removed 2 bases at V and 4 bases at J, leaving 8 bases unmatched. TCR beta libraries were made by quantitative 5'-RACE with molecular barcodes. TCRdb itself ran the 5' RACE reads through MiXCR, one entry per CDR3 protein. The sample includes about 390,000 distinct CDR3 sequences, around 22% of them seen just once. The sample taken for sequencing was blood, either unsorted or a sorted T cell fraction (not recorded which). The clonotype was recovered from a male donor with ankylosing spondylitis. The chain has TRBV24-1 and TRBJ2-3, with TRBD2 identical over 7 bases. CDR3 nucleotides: TGTGCCACCAGTGATTGGACTAGTGGACTCGCAGATACGCAGTATTTT. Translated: CATSDWTSGLADTQYF.